A selection of T cell receptor beta chains follows, all from one sample in a study of blood T cell repertoires in COVID-19. Repertoires were generated with immunoSEQ multiplex PCR, while TCRdb's copy carries only in-frame clones and drops some. Here the sample spans some 200,000 clones, about 88% being singletons. The material sequenced was peripheral blood. These receptors all come from a middle-aged man with active or convalescent COVID-19. Both conserved end residues are part of each CDR3. D genes are given only for firm matches. The listing skips clone size in some rows; elsewhere it reads once, few, many or a size class.

>TRBJ1-3|few|TRBV3-1/TRBV3-2|TRBD1
TGTGCCAGCAGCTGGACAGGGGCTACTGGAAACACCATATATTTT
CASSWTGATGNTIYF
>TRBJ1-6|NA|TRBV21-1|NA
TGTGCCAGCAGCACGACCGAGGATAATTCACCCCTCCACTTT
CASSTTEDNSPLHF
>TRBJ2-7|few|TRBV30|TRBD2
TGTGCCTGGAGTCCTTCGACTAGCGGGACCCGTATTGTGGCTTCCGAGCAGTACTTC
CAWSPSTSGTRIVASEQYF
>TRBJ2-3|NA|TRBV2|TRBD1
TGTGCCAGCAGAGACAGGGATTTTGGCACAGATACGCAGTATTTT
CASRDRDFGTDTQYF
>TRBJ2-1|once|TRBV19|TRBD2
TGTGCCAGTAGAATTACTAGCGGGGGCTACAATGAGCAGTTCTTC
CASRITSGGYNEQFF
>TRBJ1-1|NA|TRBV28|NA
TGTGCCAGCAGTTTGGAGCGGAAGAACACTGAAGCTTTCTTT
CASSLERKNTEAFF
>TRBJ1-2|NA|TRBV28|TRBD1
TGTGCCAGCAGTCCCGGGACAGGGAACTATGGCTACACCTTC
CASSPGTGNYGYTF
>TRBJ1-6|NA|TRBV5-7|NA
TGTGCCAGCCCTCTCGGACTCTTTAGCTCGGGGGCCTATAATTCACCCCTCCACTTT
CASPLGLFSSGAYNSPLHF
>TRBJ1-1|NA|TRBV7-2|NA
TGTGCCAGCAGCTTGAAGGCAGGGCCGAACACTGAAGCTTTCTTT
CASSLKAGPNTEAFF
>TRBJ2-5|once|TRBV5-1|TRBD2
TGCGCCAGCAGCTTGGGTCTAGCGGGGGGACCCCAAGAGACCCAGTACTTC
CASSLGLAGGPQETQYF